The rows below give T cell receptor beta chains drawn from one sample of a study of breast tumors, draining lymph nodes, adjacent tissues. One entry per CDR3 protein results from TCRdb running MiXCR on the multiplex PCR reads. The sample holds tens of thousands of distinct CDR3 sequences, around 50% seen once. The source material was breast tumor tissue. These receptors came from a female donor with breast cancer. Some clones in this sample may be carry-over from other donors' samples. CDR3s include the opening cysteine and the closing phenylalanine or tryptophan. Each record gives: clone size, V gene, D gene, J gene, CDR3 DNA, CDR3 protein. The D gene is left open where the match is weak. Part of the rows lack a size; the others show once, few, many or a class for expanded clones.

size: NA; V: TRBV29-1; D: NA; J: TRBJ2-2; DNA: TGCAGCGTTGGAGACTACACCGGGGAGCTGTTTTTT; CDR3: CSVGDYTGELFF
size: few; V: TRBV5-6; D: NA; J: TRBJ2-7; DNA: TGTGCCAGCAGCTTGTCTACCTACGAGCAGTACTTC; CDR3: CASSLSTYEQYF
size: medium-sized; V: TRBV2; D: TRBD1; J: TRBJ2-7; DNA: TGTGCCAGCAGTGAAACCGCGACAGGGGTGGGTAACGAGCAGTACTTC; CDR3: CASSETATGVGNEQYF
size: many; V: TRBV19; D: TRBD1; J: TRBJ1-1; DNA: TGTGCCAGTAGTATAGTCCCCTGGACAGGGGTGAACACTGAAGCTTTCTTT; CDR3: CASSIVPWTGVNTEAFF
size: NA; V: TRBV7-2; D: TRBD2; J: TRBJ2-3; DNA: TGTGCCAGCAGCTTACAGGGAGGGACGCAGTATTTT; CDR3: CASSLQGGTQYF
size: many; V: TRBV9; D: NA; J: TRBJ2-3; DNA: TGTGCCAGCAGCGGAGGGCAAATTATCACAGATACGCAGTATTTT; CDR3: CASSGGQIITDTQYF
size: NA; V: TRBV5-4; D: TRBD1; J: TRBJ1-4; DNA: TGTGCCAGCGTACAGGGGTGGGGTGAAAAACTGTTTTTT; CDR3: CASVQGWGEKLFF
size: once; V: TRBV15; D: NA; J: TRBJ2-7; DNA: TGTGCCACCAGCAGGCAGGCGATAACCTACGAGCAGTACTTC; CDR3: CATSRQAITYEQYF
size: few; V: TRBV20-1; D: TRBD2; J: TRBJ2-1; DNA: TGCAGTGCGACCGGGACTAGCGGGAGTGGGAATGAGCAGTTCTTC; CDR3: CSATGTSGSGNEQFF
size: few; V: TRBV2; D: TRBD1; J: TRBJ2-1; DNA: TGTGCCAGCAGCACAGGGGAAGATGAGCAGTTCTTC; CDR3: CASSTGEDEQFF
size: NA; V: TRBV28; D: TRBD2; J: TRBJ2-3; DNA: TGTGCCAGCAGTTCACTAGCGGGAAGCACAGATACGCAGTATTTT; CDR3: CASSSLAGSTDTQYF
size: NA; V: TRBV2; D: NA; J: TRBJ2-5; DNA: TGTGCCAGCGGGCGGGGTTACCAAGAGACCCAGTACTTC; CDR3: CASGRGYQETQYF
size: few; V: TRBV7-9; D: NA; J: TRBJ1-2; DNA: TGTGCCAGCAGCCCCGAAAGCCCAGCCTTATACTATGGCTACACCTTC; CDR3: CASSPESPALYYGYTF
size: once; V: TRBV7-8; D: NA; J: TRBJ1-3; DNA: TGTGCCAGCAGCTTAGGAGGACGGGGTCGAAACGCCATACATTTT; CDR3: CASSLGGRGRNAIHF
size: large; V: TRBV4-2; D: TRBD2; J: TRBJ2-1; DNA: TGTGCCAGCAGCCAAGCGGGGGGGGCAGACTACATGAATGAGCAGTTCTTC; CDR3: CASSQAGGADYMNEQFF
size: NA; V: TRBV2; D: NA; J: TRBJ2-7; DNA: TGTGCCAGCAGTACCCAGGGGTACGAGCAGTACTTC; CDR3: CASSTQGYEQYF
size: NA; V: TRBV5-1; D: NA; J: TRBJ1-4; DNA: TGCGCCAGCAGCTTGTCGGTAGGGGAAGGAAAACTGTTTTTT; CDR3: CASSLSVGEGKLFF
size: NA; V: TRBV24-1; D: NA; J: TRBJ1-2; DNA: TGTGCCACCAGCTCCGGGGAGGGCTACACCTTC; CDR3: CATSSGEGYTF
size: NA; V: TRBV4-2; D: NA; J: TRBJ1-6; DNA: TGTGCCGCCCGGGGGGGGATCGATTCACCCCTCCACTTT; CDR3: CAARGGIDSPLHF
size: NA; V: TRBV7-2; D: NA; J: TRBJ1-2; DNA: TGTGCCAGCAGCCCAACAGCAGGGGATGGCTACACCTTC; CDR3: CASSPTAGDGYTF
size: few; V: TRBV4-1; D: NA; J: TRBJ1-2; DNA: TGCGCCTCGGCGGGGGGCCATGGCTACACCTTC; CDR3: CASAGGHGYTF
size: many; V: TRBV7-8; D: TRBD1; J: TRBJ1-4; DNA: TGTGCCAGCAGCTTAGGTAACAGGGGCCGCTATGAAAAACTGTTTTTT; CDR3: CASSLGNRGRYEKLFF
size: NA; V: TRBV5-4; D: NA; J: TRBJ1-5; DNA: NA; CDR3: CASSFMGSGSYEQYFGPGIQPQHF
size: NA; V: TRBV29-1; D: NA; J: TRBJ2-7; DNA: TGCAGCGTTGTGCAGCACGAGCAGTACTTC; CDR3: CSVVQHEQYF
size: NA; V: TRBV6-2/TRBV6-3; D: TRBD2; J: TRBJ2-1; DNA: TGTGCCAGCACTCAACTAGGGACTAGGGGCAATGAGCAGTTCTTC; CDR3: CASTQLGTRGNEQFF
size: NA; V: TRBV9; D: TRBD1; J: TRBJ1-3; DNA: TGTGCCAGCAGCGTAGATTATGGGGACAGGGTAAACACCATATATTTT; CDR3: CASSVDYGDRVNTIYF
size: NA; V: TRBV7-2; D: NA; J: TRBJ1-4; DNA: TGTGCCAGCAGCTTAGGGCACTTTGAAAAACTGTTTTTT; CDR3: CASSLGHFEKLFF
size: many; V: TRBV6-2/TRBV6-3; D: NA; J: TRBJ2-4; DNA: TGTGCCAGCAGTTACGTAGGCCCGAAAAACATTCAGTACTTC; CDR3: CASSYVGPKNIQYF
size: NA; V: TRBV20-1; D: TRBD2; J: TRBJ2-7; DNA: TGCAGCCCGACGAAGCGGGAGAGGGACGAGCAGTACTTC; CDR3: CSPTKRERDEQYF
size: NA; V: TRBV24-1; D: NA; J: TRBJ2-1; DNA: TGTGCCACCAGTGACCACGGACTTTACAATGAGCAGTTCTTC; CDR3: CATSDHGLYNEQFF
size: NA; V: TRBV7-2; D: TRBD2; J: TRBJ2-3; DNA: TGTGCCAGCAGCTTACTCTCGCGGGGGAGCACAGATACGCAGTATTTT; CDR3: CASSLLSRGSTDTQYF
size: once; V: TRBV5-4; D: NA; J: TRBJ2-3; DNA: TGTGCCAGCAGCAGTCTTGGCCCCGACGGCACAGATACGCAGTATTTT; CDR3: CASSSLGPDGTDTQYF
size: few; V: TRBV6-6; D: NA; J: TRBJ1-1; DNA: TGTGCCAGCAGTTCCGGACCGAGCACTGAAGCTTTCTTT; CDR3: CASSSGPSTEAFF
size: NA; V: TRBV2; D: TRBD1; J: TRBJ2-3; DNA: TGTGCCAGCAGTGCTGACAGGGGAACAGATACGCAGTATTTT; CDR3: CASSADRGTDTQYF
size: NA; V: TRBV12-3/TRBV12-4; D: NA; J: TRBJ2-5; DNA: TGTGCCAGCAGTTTCGGGAAGAAGACCCAGTGCTTC; CDR3: CASSFGKKTQCF
size: many; V: TRBV2; D: NA; J: TRBJ1-1; DNA: TGTGCCAGCAGTCTTACGAACACTGAAGCTTTCTTT; CDR3: CASSLTNTEAFF
size: NA; V: TRBV20-1; D: NA; J: TRBJ1-6; DNA: TGCAGTGCTGGACAGAGCTCCTATAATTCACCCCTCCACTTT; CDR3: CSAGQSSYNSPLHF
size: NA; V: TRBV7-8; D: NA; J: TRBJ2-7; DNA: TGTGCCAGCAGCTTAGCGTGGTGGGAACAGTCCTACGAGCAGTACTTC; CDR3: CASSLAWWEQSYEQYF
size: NA; V: TRBV9; D: NA; J: TRBJ1-3; DNA: TGTGCCAGCAGCGTAGGAGGGCTGGGAAACACCATATATTTT; CDR3: CASSVGGLGNTIYF
size: many; V: TRBV25-1; D: TRBD1; J: TRBJ2-1; DNA: TGTGCCAGCAGTCTGGACAGGCCGAGGAGCAATGAGCAGTTCTTC; CDR3: CASSLDRPRSNEQFF
size: once; V: TRBV2; D: NA; J: TRBJ1-5; DNA: TGTGCCAGCAGAAAACAGATCCTAAGCAATCAGCCCCAGCATTTT; CDR3: CASRKQILSNQPQHF
size: many; V: TRBV2; D: TRBD1; J: TRBJ2-3; DNA: TGTGCCAGCAGCGGACAGGGAAGCACAGATACGCAGTATTTT; CDR3: CASSGQGSTDTQYF
size: many; V: TRBV19; D: NA; J: TRBJ1-6; DNA: TGTGCCTCCGTAAGCGGGGGGACTGGTAATTCACCCCTCCACTTT; CDR3: CASVSGGTGNSPLHF
size: medium-sized; V: TRBV4-2; D: TRBD1; J: TRBJ1-6; DNA: TGTGCCAGCAGCCCCACGGGCAGGGGGCTAAATTCACCCCTCCACTTT; CDR3: CASSPTGRGLNSPLHF
size: NA; V: TRBV30; D: TRBD1; J: TRBJ1-4; DNA: TGTGCCTGGAGTGTACGGACAGGGGGCGAAAAACTGTTTTTT; CDR3: CAWSVRTGGEKLFF
size: few; V: TRBV5-1; D: TRBD2; J: TRBJ2-5; DNA: TGCGCCAGCAGCTTGTCCGGGACTAGCGGCGCTCCATTCCGAGAGACCCAGTACTTC; CDR3: CASSLSGTSGAPFRETQYF
size: medium-sized; V: TRBV4-2; D: NA; J: TRBJ1-2; DNA: TGTGCCAGCAGCCAAGTGGACGGAAACTATGGCTACACCTTC; CDR3: CASSQVDGNYGYTF
size: many; V: TRBV4-2; D: TRBD2; J: TRBJ2-1; DNA: TGTGCCAGCAGCCAAGATGGGACTAGCGGGGGGAGTTGGAATGAGCAGTTCTTC; CDR3: CASSQDGTSGGSWNEQFF
size: once; V: TRBV5-8; D: NA; J: TRBJ2-7; DNA: TGTGCCAGCACCAATCTAGCAGGAGGTAACGGGCGGTACTTC; CDR3: CASTNLAGGNGRYF
size: medium-sized; V: TRBV20-1; D: NA; J: TRBJ2-7; DNA: TGCAGTGCTACCCTAGGACACGAGCAGTACTTC; CDR3: CSATLGHEQYF
size: many; V: TRBV28; D: NA; J: TRBJ2-7; DNA: TGTGCCAGCAGACCACTCAGCCTTGCCTACGAGCAGTACTTC; CDR3: CASRPLSLAYEQYF
size: NA; V: TRBV5-1; D: NA; J: TRBJ2-1; DNA: TGCGCCAGCAGCTTGACAGGGAATGAGCAGTTCTTC; CDR3: CASSLTGNEQFF
size: many; V: TRBV9; D: TRBD2; J: TRBJ2-1; DNA: TGTGCCAGCAGCGCCGACGGAACGGGGGGGCTCCGTTGGAATGAGCAGTTCTTC; CDR3: CASSADGTGGLRWNEQFF
size: NA; V: TRBV7-9; D: NA; J: TRBJ1-5; DNA: TGTGCCAGCAGCTTAGAGGGAGGGCCCCAGCATTTT; CDR3: CASSLEGGPQHF